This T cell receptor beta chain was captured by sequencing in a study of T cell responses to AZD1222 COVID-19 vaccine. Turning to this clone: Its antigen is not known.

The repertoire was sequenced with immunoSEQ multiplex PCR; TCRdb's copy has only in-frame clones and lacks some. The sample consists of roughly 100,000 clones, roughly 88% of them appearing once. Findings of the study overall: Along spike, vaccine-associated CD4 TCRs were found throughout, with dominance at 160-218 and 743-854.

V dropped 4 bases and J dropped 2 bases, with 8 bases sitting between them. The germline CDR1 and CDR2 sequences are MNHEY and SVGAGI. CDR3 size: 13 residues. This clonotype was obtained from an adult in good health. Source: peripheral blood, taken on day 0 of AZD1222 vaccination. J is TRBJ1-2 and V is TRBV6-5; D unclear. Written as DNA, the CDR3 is TGTGCCAGCAGTTCCCGGGAGAACTATGGCTACACCTTC. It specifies CASSSRENYGYTF.